One and the same sample provided the 26 T cell receptor beta chains below, sequenced in a study of CD8+CD57+ T cells in acquired aplastic anemia. Patients selected for sequencing had displayed CD8+CD57+ cell expansion by flow cytometry. The template used for profiling TCR beta VDJ and CDR3 was genomic DNA. TCRdb recomputed calls from the reads with MiXCR, one row per CDR3 protein. This sample has about 150,000 distinct CDR3 sequences, with roughly 49% found just once. Sequences were obtained from sorted CD4+, CD8+, or CD8+CD57+ T cells (not recorded which) from PBMCs. The source is a human donor with aplastic anemia.

The chain combines TRBV20-1 with TRBJ2-1; 11 bases fit TRBD2. Germline CDR1 is DFQATT and CDR2 is SNEGSKA (reference sequence). J gave up 8 bases and V 1 base, and 10 bases lay outside the gene matches. The CDR3 is made up of 16 amino acids. CDR3 nucleotides: TGCAGTGCTAGAGTACGACTAGCGGGATGGGCCCATGAGCAGTTCTTC. Amino acids: CSARVRLAGWAHEQFF.

The CDR3 sequence: CSVGTGNYEQYF. DNA for the CDR3: TGCAGCGTTGGGACGGGAAACTACGAGCAGTACTTC. The chain carries TRBV29-1 and TRBJ2-7, with D possibly TRBD2 on 5 matching bases. The CDR3 consists of 12 residues. Trimming pared 4 bases from V and 3 bases from J, leaving 10 bases between. Germline V gene sequence: CDR1 SQVTM, CDR2 ANQGSEA.

With regard to this clonotype: A much larger clone differs by one base, so this may be a read error. This chain uses TRBV7-6 with TRBJ2-5; possibly TRBD1 for D (6 bases). Per germline, CDR1 SGHVS and CDR2 FNYEAQ. This CDR3 has 14 amino acids. The CDR3 region is CASQRRGFEEAQYF. CDR3 nucleotides: TGTGCCAGCCAAAGAAGGGGGTTCGAAGAGGCCCAGTACTTC.

The rearrangement joins TRBV15 to TRBJ1-2; 8 bases fit TRBD1. Trimming removed 4 bases from V and 4 bases from J; junction bases left unmatched: 2. In germline, CDR1 is LNHNV, CDR2 YYDKDF (reference sequence). CDR3 length: 13 residues. CDR3 nucleotide sequence: TGTGCCACCAGCAAAGGACAGGGCTATGGCTACACCTTC. This translates into CATSKGQGYGYTF.

This clonotype was detected only a few times. This chain joins TRBV7-9 and TRBJ2-7; D gene unclear. The ends were cut back, 6 bases at V and 7 bases at J, with 13 bases in the middle. The CDR3 contains 12 residues. CDR1 and CDR2 from the germline V gene are SEHNR and FQNEAQ (reference sequence). The CDR3 nucleotides are TGTGCCAGCAGGGCTGACGCTCGAGAGCAGTACTTC. Translated, it gives CASRADAREQYF.

In its sample, this clonotype was seen many times. The V call is TRBV7-2, the J call TRBJ2-7, with 14 bases that match TRBD2. J gave up 7 bases and V 0 bases, and 11 bases lay outside the gene matches. The CDR3 has 18 residues. Germline CDR1 SGHTA, CDR2 FQGNSA. The CDR3 here is CASSLALTSGGGAREQYF. CDR3 DNA: TGTGCCAGCAGCTTAGCGCTGACTAGCGGGGGGGGGGCTCGTGAGCAGTACTTC.

There are many counts of this clonotype. This chain uses TRBV9 with TRBJ2-7; 8 bases are a match to TRBD2. From germline, CDR1 is SGDLS and CDR2 YYNGEE. CDR3 size: 15 residues. Unmatched junction bases numbered 13, after V lost 6 bases and J lost 5 bases. CDR3 DNA sequence: TGTGCCAGCACCGAGGGGACTAGTTTTACCAACGAGCAGTACTTC. Its protein is CASTEGTSFTNEQYF.

The table lists this clonotype with many counts. The J gene is TRBJ2-7, the V gene TRBV5-6, with 7 positions matching TRBD1. Germline CDR1 and CDR2: SGHDT and YYEEEE. The CDR3 spans 14 residues. The V and J ends lost 3 bases and 2 bases, in that order; junction bases with no gene match: 5. CDR3 coding DNA: TGTGCCAGCAGCTCAGGGGGAGTCACCTACGAGCAGTACTTC. Translated: CASSSGGVTYEQYF.

The V gene is TRBV2, the J gene TRBJ2-5; D is perhaps TRBD2 (5 bases). Germline lookup yields CDR1 SNHLY and CDR2 FYNNEI. The CDR3 covers 13 residues. The V and J ends lost 4 bases and 5 bases respectively, with 11 bases between them. CDR3 coding DNA: TGTGCCAGCAGTGCGAGGGCTGGGGAGACCCAGTACTTC. Its translation: CASSARAGETQYF.

Details on this clonotype: The junction differs from germline at one of its ends, possibly a read error. This sequence joins TRBV12-3 or TRBV12-4 and TRBJ2-3, with 7 nucleotides matching TRBD1. The CDR3 spans 16 residues. This CDR3 is CASSQTDRAPTGTQYF. The CDR3 DNA follows: TGTGCCAGCAGCCAAACCGACAGGGCCCCCACAGGTACGCAGTATTTT.

This chain joins TRBV10-1 and TRBJ2-4; D gene uncertain. Between the trimmed V and J ends, which lost 3 bases and 7 bases, there was a span of 13 bases. This CDR3 region has 14 residues. Germline V gene lookup returns CDR1 WNHNN and CDR2 SYGVQD (reference sequence). The chain's CDR3 is CASSDGLGGNIQYF. DNA of the CDR3: TGCGCCAGCAGTGACGGCTTGGGTGGGAACATTCAGTACTTC.

This clonotype was counted many times. The chain joins TRBV11-1 to TRBJ1-1; no clear D. V lost 0 bases and J 0 bases, leaving 23 bases between the germline ends. The CDR3 has 20 residues. Germline lookup yields CDR1 SGHAT and CDR2 FQDESV (reference sequence). In nucleotides, the CDR3 is TGTGCCAGCAGCTTAGCCGGCGGAATGTTGGGCGTAATGGTGAACACTGAAGCTTTCTTT. Its protein product is CASSLAGGMLGVMVNTEAFF.

This clonotype came up once. The chain has TRBV5-1 and TRBJ1-1; D gene unclear. The germline CDR1 and CDR2 sequences are SGHRS and YFSETQ. The CDR3 covers 14 residues. Trimming took 3 bases from V and 4 from J, leaving 13 bases between them. The DNA for the CDR3 is TGCGCCAGCAGCTCCCTTAGAGAGAGCACTGAAGCTTTCTTT. Protein product: CASSSLRESTEAFF. Filled out from reference TRBV5-1 and TRBJ1-1, the complete variable domain reads KAGVTQTPRYLIKTRGQQVTLSCSPISGHRSVSWYQQTPGQGLQFLFEYFSETQRNKGNFPGRFSGRQFSNSRSEMNVSTLELGDSALYLCASSSLRESTEAFFGQGTRLTVV.

This clonotype was counted ten times or more. CDR3 in amino acids: CASSPGTGAYGYTF. CDR3 DNA: TGTGCCAGTAGTCCCGGGACAGGAGCCTATGGCTACACCTTC. This rearrangement joins TRBV19 to TRBJ1-2; TRBD1 aligns across 8 bases. The V segment lost 5 bases and the J segment 4 bases; nucleotides outside the gene matches: 6. The CDR3 totals 14 residues. Looked up from germline, CDR1 is LNHDA and CDR2 is SQIVND (reference sequence).

This clonotype was recorded once. At one end the junction does not follow the germline gene, possibly because of a read error. CDR3 bases: TGTGCCGGCAGCTTAACAAGGGAAGAAGCTTTCTTT. Protein product: CAGSLTREEAFF. The chain couples TRBV7-3 to TRBJ1-1, with unresolved D. Germline CDR1 SGHTA, CDR2 FQGTGA. The CDR3 consists of 12 residues. The variable domain in full, completed from reference TRBV7-3 and TRBJ1-1, reads GAGVSQTPSNKVTEKGKYVELRCDPISGHTALYWYRQSLGQGPEFLIYFQGTGAADDSGLPNDRFFAVRPEGSVSTLKIQRTERGDSAVYLCAGSLTREEAFFGQGTRLTVV.

Worth noting for this clonotype: In this CDR3 the conserved last residue, phenylalanine or tryptophan, is missing, so a read error is likely. Because the CDR3's place on the DNA is in doubt, the DNA is left out and the CDR3 is given as listed by TCRdb. The chain has TRBV9 and TRBJ2-1; the table assigns TRBD1, which was not confirmed against the DNA. CDR1 and CDR2 (germline): SGDLS, YYNGEE. The CDR3 is 12 amino acids in total, end residues counted. The CDR3 sequence is CASSPGMNEQII.

The genes are TRBV19 and TRBJ2-2; D is unclear. V dropped 5 bases and J dropped 0 bases, with 10 bases sitting between them. The germline CDR1 and CDR2 sequences are LNHDA and SQIVND (reference sequence). There are 15 residues in the CDR3. The CDR3 nucleotides are TGTGCCAGTAGTCCAGACCTATCGAACACCGGGGAGCTGTTTTTT. This sequence encodes CASSPDLSNTGELFF.

This clonotype was detected many times. At one boundary the junction diverges from the germline segment, which might be a read error. The rearrangement joins TRBV7-9 to TRBJ1-3, with D possibly matching TRBD1 (6 bases). CDR1 is SEHNR, CDR2 FQNEAQ, per germline (reference sequence). The CDR3 spans 14 residues. CDR3 coding DNA: TGTGCCAGCAGTTTAGGGGGGGACGAAAACACCATATATTTT. Its protein product is CASSLGGDENTIYF.

The chain couples TRBV6-4 to TRBJ2-3; TRBD2 matches 9 bases. The ends lost 2 bases at V and 6 bases at J; junction bases unmatched: 3. CDR1 is MRHNA and CDR2 is SNTAGT in the germline V gene. The CDR3 is 14 amino acids. CDR3 residues: CASSDSGGLDTQYF. The CDR3 DNA follows: TGTGCCAGCAGTGACAGCGGGGGGTTGGATACGCAGTATTTT.

This clonotype was detected a few times. This sequence joins TRBV15 and TRBJ1-2, with D uncertain. The germline CDR1 and CDR2 sequences are LNHNV and YYDKDF (reference sequence). The CDR3 length is 12 residues. V lost 0 bases and J lost 10, with 9 bases in between. CDR3 amino acids: CATSREGEPYTF. In DNA form, the CDR3 reads TGTGCCACCAGCAGAGAAGGAGAGCCCTACACCTTC.

This clonotype was seen repeatedly, ten times or more. The J gene is TRBJ2-1, the V gene TRBV24-1, with TRBD1 matching 9 bases. The CDR3 contains 15 residues. The V gene end was trimmed by 5 bases and the J gene end by 3 bases; junction bases not matched to a gene: 4. Germline V gives CDR1 KGHDR, CDR2 SFDVKD. The CDR3 coding sequence is TGTGCCACCAGTGGCCGGGACAGGGACTACAATGAGCAGTTCTTC. This gives the protein CATSGRDRDYNEQFF.

This clonotype appeared many times. The V and J genes are TRBV24-1 and TRBJ2-3; 10 nucleotides agree with TRBD2. The V and J ends lost 3 bases and 2 bases, in that order; junction bases with no gene match: 7. Germline lookup yields CDR1 KGHDR and CDR2 SFDVKD. The CDR3 runs 17 residues. The chain's CDR3 is CATSDLPTSGDTDTQYF. CDR3 DNA sequence: TGTGCCACCAGTGATCTCCCCACTAGCGGGGACACAGATACGCAGTATTTT.

The chain combines TRBV5-1 with TRBJ2-5; possibly TRBD2 for D (8 bases). The CDR3 length is 19 residues. CDR1 SGHRS and CDR2 YFSETQ come from the germline V gene. Deletions cut 1 base from V and 0 bases from J, with 22 bases between. DNA for the CDR3: TGCGCCAGCAGCTTGCTGCAGGGGGAACTAGCGGTGTACCAAGAGACCCAGTACTTC. Protein sequence: CASSLLQGELAVYQETQYF.

This clonotype was found many times. This chain joins TRBV2 and TRBJ2-7, with 7 bases fitting TRBD1. Germline CDR1 SNHLY, CDR2 FYNNEI. V lost 7 bases, J lost 7 bases, and 13 bases stayed unmatched. The CDR3 consists of 14 residues. CDR3 residues: CASTRDSGLGEQYF. CDR3 sequence (DNA): TGTGCCAGCACAAGGGACAGTGGTTTGGGGGAGCAGTACTTC.

This chain links TRBV2 with TRBJ2-1, with no clear D. The V end lost 3 bases, the J end lost 6 bases, and 12 bases lay between the germline ends. This CDR3 region has 14 residues. Germline loops: CDR1 SNHLY, CDR2 FYNNEI. CDR3 region: CASSDQVTRNEQFF. The CDR3 region has the DNA TGTGCCAGCAGTGACCAGGTGACCCGCAATGAGCAGTTCTTC.

The chain couples TRBV7-3 to TRBJ2-7; 7 bases fit TRBD1. Germline CDR1 is SGHTA and CDR2 is FQGTGA. The CDR3 loop spans 13 amino acids. Trimming cost V 5 bases and J 1 base; bases outside gene matches: 2. As DNA, the CDR3 is TGTGCCAGCAGCAGGGGGCCGTCCTACGAGCAGTACTTC. Translation gives CASSRGPSYEQYF.